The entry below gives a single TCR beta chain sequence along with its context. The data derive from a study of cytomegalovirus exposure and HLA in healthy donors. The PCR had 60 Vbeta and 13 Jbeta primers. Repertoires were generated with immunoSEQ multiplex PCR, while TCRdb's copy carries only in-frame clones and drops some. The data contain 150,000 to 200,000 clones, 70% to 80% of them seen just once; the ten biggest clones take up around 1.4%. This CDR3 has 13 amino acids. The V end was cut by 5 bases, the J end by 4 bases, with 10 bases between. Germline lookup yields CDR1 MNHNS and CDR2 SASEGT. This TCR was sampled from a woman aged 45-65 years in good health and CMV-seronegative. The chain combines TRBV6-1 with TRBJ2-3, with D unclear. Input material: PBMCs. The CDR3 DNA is TGTGCCAGCAGTCCCGGGTCCCCAGATACGCAGTATTTT. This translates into CASSPGSPDTQYF.